The 31 T cell receptor beta chains below come from one sample, sequenced in a study of T-cell reconstitution after alpha-beta-depleted transplantation in children. Preparation of the TCRbeta library was carried out with unique molecular identifiers. TCRdb itself ran the PCR reads through MiXCR, one entry per CDR3 protein. Of some 500,000 distinct CDR3 sequences listed, 15% to 20% are singletons. Sequencing was performed on PBMCs from the stem cell graft donor, taken from the stem cell graft. The receptors originated from a human donor who donated a stem cell graft to a child with acute lymphoblastic leukemia.

This clonotype has more than one count but fewer than ten. V is TRBV6-2 or TRBV6-3 and J is TRBJ1-1; D gene unclear. Trimming took 4 bases from V and 6 from J, leaving 18 bases between them. The CDR3 covers 15 residues. From germline, CDR1 is MNHEY and CDR2 SVGEGT. CDR3 residues: CASSSWAGTTPEAFF. The DNA of the CDR3 is TGTGCCAGCAGTTCTTGGGCAGGAACCACCCCTGAAGCTTTCTTT.

This chain joins TRBV3-1 and TRBJ2-1; 9 bases fit TRBD2. With V trimmed by 4 bases and J by 4 bases, 8 bases remained unmatched. The CDR3 consists of 16 residues. Germline CDR1 LGHDT, CDR2 YNNKEL (reference sequence). CDR3 region: CASSLVAGALYNEQFF. The DNA of the CDR3 is TGTGCCAGCAGCCTGGTAGCGGGAGCTCTGTACAATGAGCAGTTCTTC.

V is TRBV7-2 and J is TRBJ1-1; D might be TRBD1 (6 bases). There are 15 residues in the CDR3. Trimming took off 0 bases at V and 6 bases at J, with 14 bases between the two ends. Germline V CDR1 and CDR2: SGHTA, FQGNSA. The CDR3 DNA is TGTGCCAGCAGCTTAGCGCAGGGGTGGACCGCTGAAGCTTTCTTT. The encoded protein is CASSLAQGWTAEAFF.

This clonotype has a handful of counts. This rearrangement joins TRBV9 to TRBJ2-1, with D hard to call. Trimming stripped 3 bases from V and 8 bases from J, with 9 bases between. The germline V gene encodes CDR1 SGDLS and CDR2 YYNGEE. The CDR3 consists of 12 residues. In DNA, the CDR3 is TGTGCCAGCAGCGAGACCCCTTATGAGCAGTTCTTC. This translates into CASSETPYEQFF.

In this sample, this clonotype turned up many times. In DNA, the CDR3 is TGTGCCAGCAGATCCGGGACTTCGGTTGGCTACACCTTC. It encodes CASRSGTSVGYTF. J is TRBJ1-2 and V is TRBV27; possibly TRBD1 for D (5 bases). The CDR3 is 13 amino acids. In germline, CDR1 is MNHEY, CDR2 SMNVEV (reference sequence). Trimming cost V 6 bases and J 7 bases, with 15 bases left between them.

The chain recombines TRBV20-1 with TRBJ1-3, with unresolved D. CDR3 length: 12 amino acids. The V gene lost 6 bases and the J gene lost 4 bases, with 10 bases spanning the gap. Germline V CDR1 and CDR2: DFQATT, SNEGSKA (reference sequence). The CDR3 loop is CSALDRGNTIYF. CDR3 DNA: TGCAGTGCCCTGGACCGAGGAAACACCATATATTTT.

The chain links TRBV5-6 to TRBJ2-5; a weak D match, TRBD2 (7 bases). Trimming removed 4 bases from V and 2 bases from J, with 18 bases in between. The CDR3 is 16 residues long. CDR1 and CDR2 from the germline V gene are SGHDT and YYEEEE. The CDR3 reads CASSRPLGGRQETQYF. CDR3 DNA: TGTGCCAGCAGCCGACCTCTCGGGGGGCGTCAAGAGACCCAGTACTTC.

The sample holds a few counts of this clonotype. CDR3: CASSKTSGRRYEQYF. The DNA of the CDR3 is TGTGCCAGCAGTAAGACTAGCGGGAGAAGGTACGAGCAGTACTTC. The chain recombines TRBV27 with TRBJ2-7; 12 bases align to TRBD2. J gave up 4 bases and V 5 bases, and 6 bases lay outside the gene matches. Per the germline V gene, CDR1 is MNHEY and CDR2 is SMNVEV (reference sequence). The length of the CDR3 is 15 residues.

This clonotype was seen a few times. The rearrangement links TRBV30 to TRBJ1-4; maybe TRBD1 (5 bases). The CDR3 is 13 amino acids. Trimming shortened V by 4 bases and J by 4 bases, and 10 bases separated the two germline ends. Germline V gene lookup returns CDR1 GTSNPN and CDR2 SVGIG (reference sequence). CDR3 residues: CAWMGDDNEKLFF. CDR3 bases: TGTGCCTGGATGGGGGACGATAATGAAAAACTGTTTTTT.

The chain's CDR3 is CASSLGGFDSGNTIYF. In DNA form, the CDR3 reads TGCGCCAGCAGCTTGGGGGGCTTCGACTCTGGAAACACCATATATTTT. The V call is TRBV5-1, the J call TRBJ1-3; weak D call: TRBD1 (5 bases). Germline V CDR1 and CDR2: SGHRS, YFSETQ. The CDR3 is 16 amino acids. V lost 0 bases to trimming and J lost 0 bases, with 10 bases between them.

This clonotype was seen a few times. V usage is TRBV9 and J usage is TRBJ1-1; TRBD1 agrees at 7 bases. This CDR3 spans 13 amino acids. V shed 3 bases, J shed 4 bases, and the junction held 3 bases outside the gene matches. The germline gives CDR1 SGDLS, CDR2 YYNGEE. As DNA, the CDR3 is TGTGCCAGCAGCGCATACAGGGGCACTGAAGCTTTCTTT. Protein: CASSAYRGTEAFF.

The chain recombines TRBV18 with TRBJ1-1, with 8 bases fitting TRBD1. This CDR3 has 16 amino acids. The V and J ends lost 4 bases and 1 base, in that order; junction bases with no gene match: 8. Germline assignment: CDR1 KGHSH and CDR2 LQKENI. The CDR3 sequence: CASSHRQGIENTEAFF. DNA for the CDR3: TGTGCCAGCTCACATAGACAGGGGATCGAGAACACTGAAGCTTTCTTT.

This clonotype was picked up many times. V and J are TRBV7-9 and TRBJ2-1, with D possibly matching TRBD1 (5 bases). V lost 3 bases and J lost 3, with 9 bases in between. Germline V gene sequence: CDR1 SEHNR, CDR2 FQNEAQ (reference sequence). This CDR3 comprises 14 residues. The DNA for the CDR3 is TGTGCCAGCAGCTTTGGTACAGGCTACAATGAGCAGTTCTTC. As protein: CASSFGTGYNEQFF.

The gene calls are TRBV7-8 and TRBJ2-7; 10 nucleotides match TRBD1. Looked up from germline, CDR1 is SGHVS and CDR2 is FQNEAQ. V gave up 4 bases and J gave up 4 bases; unmatched junction bases: 4. The CDR3 spans 14 residues. CDR3 nucleotide sequence: TGTGCCAGCAGCTCCGACAGGGGGCAGTACGAGCAGTACTTC. Translating gives CASSSDRGQYEQYF.

This clonotype was seen only a few times. The rearrangement uses TRBV5-1 and TRBJ1-1; TRBD1 aligns across 10 bases. CDR3 size: 18 residues. The V and J ends lost 1 base and 5 bases, in that order; junction bases with no gene match: 14. CDR1 and CDR2 from the germline V gene are SGHRS and YFSETQ. The CDR3 here is CASSLYGTGELAGTEAFF. The CDR3 region has the DNA TGCGCCAGCAGCTTGTACGGGACAGGGGAATTGGCTGGGACTGAAGCTTTCTTT.

This clonotype was counted a few times. V is TRBV18 and J is TRBJ2-5, with 14 nucleotides matching TRBD2. V lost 3 bases and J lost 5; bases outside the gene matches: 11. CDR1 is KGHSH, CDR2 LQKENI, per germline. The CDR3 has 18 amino acids. As DNA, the CDR3 is TGTGCCAGCTCACCGTGGCCGGGACTAGCGGGAGATGGTGAGACCCAGTACTTC. This gives the protein CASSPWPGLAGDGETQYF.

The sample holds a few counts of this clonotype. The V gene is TRBV20-1, the J gene TRBJ2-1; 11 bases map to TRBD2. With 2 bases clipped from V and 6 bases from J, the junction kept 6 bases outside the gene matches. This CDR3 comprises 15 residues. Per the germline V gene, CDR1 is DFQATT and CDR2 is SNEGSKA (reference sequence). The CDR3 nucleotides read TGCAGTGCTAGAATCACTAGCGGGAGAATCAATGAGCAGTTCTTC. Translating gives CSARITSGRINEQFF.

The chain carries TRBV29-1 and TRBJ2-1; D not certain. The CDR3 has 15 residues. The germline V gene encodes CDR1 SQVTM and CDR2 ANQGSEA. V was pared by 0 bases and J by 0 bases, with 9 bases between. The CDR3 spells CSVEERQSSYNEQFF. DNA of the CDR3: TGCAGCGTTGAAGAGCGGCAGAGCTCCTACAATGAGCAGTTCTTC.

The chain is built from TRBV4-1 and TRBJ1-5; 8 bases align to TRBD1. After removal of 0 bases from V and 4 bases from J, the junction contained 11 bases not matched to a gene. Germline CDR1 and CDR2: MGHRA and YSYEKL. This CDR3 has 18 residues. CDR3 in amino acids: CASSQDVLTGQENQPQHF. CDR3 in DNA: TGCGCCAGCAGCCAAGATGTCCTCACGGGACAGGAGAATCAGCCCCAGCATTTT.

The chain couples TRBV4-1 to TRBJ2-3; D is ambiguous. The germline CDR1 and CDR2 sequences are MGHRA and YSYEKL. V dropped 4 bases and J dropped 4 bases, with 12 bases sitting between them. The CDR3 has 14 amino acids. The CDR3 here is CASSPTQTPDTQYF. The CDR3 region has the DNA TGCGCCAGCAGCCCGACTCAGACCCCAGATACGCAGTATTTT.

The chain uses TRBV18 and TRBJ1-5, with no clear D. V lost 8 bases, J lost 4 bases, and 12 bases lay in between. Germline CDR1 reads KGHSH; CDR2 reads LQKENI. CDR3 length: 13 amino acids. This chain's CDR3 is CASRPGLNQPQHF. The CDR3 nucleotides are TGTGCCAGCCGGCCCGGATTGAATCAGCCCCAGCATTTT.

This clonotype was detected only a few times. The genes are TRBV7-2 and TRBJ2-7; no definite D call. V shed 1 base and J shed 7 bases, with 8 bases lying between them. This CDR3 is 12 amino acids long. CDR1 SGHTA and CDR2 FQGNSA come from the germline V gene. The CDR3 DNA reads as TGTGCCAGCAGCTTAGACCTTCGGGAGCAGTACTTC. This translates into CASSLDLREQYF.

This rearrangement joins TRBV20-1 to TRBJ2-1; D might be TRBD2 (6 bases). The germline V gene encodes CDR1 DFQATT and CDR2 SNEGSKA (reference sequence). V lost 6 bases and J lost 10, with 19 bases in between. The CDR3 spans 13 residues. CDR3 residues: CSAKRPGEREQFF. CDR3 in DNA: TGCAGTGCGAAACGCCCGGGGGAGCGGGAGCAGTTCTTC.

This chain uses TRBV6-4 with TRBJ2-1; D is possibly TRBD1 (6 bases). Deletions cut 6 bases from V and 6 bases from J, with 12 bases between. CDR3 length equals 13 residues. Germline V gives CDR1 MRHNA, CDR2 SNTAGT. The CDR3 loop is CASSGDNRNEQFF. Written as DNA, the CDR3 is TGTGCCAGCAGCGGGGACAACCGCAATGAGCAGTTCTTC.

This clonotype showed up just a few times. The chain has TRBV5-1 and TRBJ1-4, with D unclear. The V end lost 4 bases, the J end lost 4 bases, and 17 bases lay between the germline ends. The CDR3 loop spans 16 amino acids. Germline CDR1 reads SGHRS; CDR2 reads YFSETQ. The CDR3 DNA reads TGCGCCAGCAGCCTGACACCGGGCACCAATAATGAAAAACTGTTTTTT. Translation: CASSLTPGTNNEKLFF.

This clonotype was observed a few times. V usage is TRBV20-1 and J usage is TRBJ2-1, with no clear D. Germline V gene data show CDR1 as DFQATT and CDR2 as SNEGSKA (reference sequence). The CDR3 sequence is 13 residues long. V was shortened by 2 bases and J by 6 bases, with 11 bases between the two germline ends. The CDR3 bases are TGCAGTGCTAGAAGGTCGTCCCTCAATGAGCAGTTCTTC. Translating gives CSARRSSLNEQFF.

This clonotype was seen a single time. The V call is TRBV6-6, the J call TRBJ2-1; D gene ambiguous. Trimming shortened V by 7 bases and J by 6 bases, and 7 bases separated the two germline ends. CDR1 is MNHNY and CDR2 is SVGAGI in the germline V gene (reference sequence). The CDR3 spans 11 residues. The CDR3 coding sequence is TGTGCCAGCACCATAGGCAATGAGCAGTTCTTC. It is translated as CASTIGNEQFF.

This clonotype was detected a few times. This sequence joins TRBV7-6 and TRBJ1-6, with 7 bases lining up with TRBD1. V lost 1 base to trimming and J lost 7 bases; unmatched junction nucleotides: 4. Germline CDR1 is SGHVS and CDR2 is FNYEAQ. This CDR3 has 15 residues. The CDR3 here is CASSLEQGQNSPLHF. The CDR3 DNA follows: TGTGCCAGCAGCTTAGAACAGGGGCAAAATTCACCCCTCCACTTT.

This clonotype was detected a few times. The chain has TRBV5-1 and TRBJ2-1; 10 nucleotides align to TRBD2. Looked up from germline, CDR1 is SGHRS and CDR2 is YFSETQ. V was clipped by 2 bases and J by 7 bases; unmatched bases: 6. CDR3 length equals 15 residues. CDR3 DNA: TGCGCCAGCAGCTTTGGGACTAGCGAGGCGAATGAGCAGTTCTTC. Protein product: CASSFGTSEANEQFF.

In this sample, this clonotype turned up a few times. The chain couples TRBV5-1 to TRBJ2-5; D call uncertain. The CDR3 extends over 15 amino acids. Germline assignment: CDR1 SGHRS and CDR2 YFSETQ. V lost 4 bases to trimming and J lost 1 base, with 14 bases between them. The CDR3 DNA sequence: TGCGCCAGCAGCCCTACCTCGGACGGCCAAGAGACCCAGTACTTC. This codes for CASSPTSDGQETQYF.

The rearrangement links TRBV12-3 or TRBV12-4 to TRBJ1-5, with D possibly matching TRBD1 (6 bases). The length of the CDR3 is 15 residues. V was pared by 4 bases and J by 0 bases, with 10 bases between. DNA for the CDR3: TGTGCCAGCAGTTGGGGGGACAATAGCAATCAGCCCCAGCATTTT. This sequence encodes CASSWGDNSNQPQHF.